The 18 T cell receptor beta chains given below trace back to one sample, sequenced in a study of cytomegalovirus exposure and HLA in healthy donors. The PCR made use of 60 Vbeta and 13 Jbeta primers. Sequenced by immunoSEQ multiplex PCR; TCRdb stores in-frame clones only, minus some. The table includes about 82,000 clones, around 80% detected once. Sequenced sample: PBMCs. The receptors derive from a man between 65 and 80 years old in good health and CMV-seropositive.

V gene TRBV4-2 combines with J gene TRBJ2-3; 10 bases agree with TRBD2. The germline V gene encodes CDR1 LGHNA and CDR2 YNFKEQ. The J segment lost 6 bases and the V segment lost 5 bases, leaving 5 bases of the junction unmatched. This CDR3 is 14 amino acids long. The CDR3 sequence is CASSDLAGADTQYF. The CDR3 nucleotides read TGTGCCAGCAGCGACCTAGCGGGAGCTGATACGCAGTATTTT.

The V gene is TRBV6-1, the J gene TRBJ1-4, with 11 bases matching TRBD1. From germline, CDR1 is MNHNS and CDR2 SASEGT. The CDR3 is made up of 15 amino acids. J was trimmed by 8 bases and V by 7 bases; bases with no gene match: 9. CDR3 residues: CASISKDRGLEKLFF. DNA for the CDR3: TGTGCCAGCATCTCAAAGGACAGGGGGCTGGAAAAACTGTTTTTT.

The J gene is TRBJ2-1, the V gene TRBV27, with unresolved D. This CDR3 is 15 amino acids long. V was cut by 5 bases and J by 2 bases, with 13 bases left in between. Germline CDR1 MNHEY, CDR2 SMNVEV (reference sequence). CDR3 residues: CASSLERATYNEQFF. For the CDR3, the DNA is TGTGCCAGCAGTCTCGAACGAGCAACCTACAATGAGCAGTTCTTC.

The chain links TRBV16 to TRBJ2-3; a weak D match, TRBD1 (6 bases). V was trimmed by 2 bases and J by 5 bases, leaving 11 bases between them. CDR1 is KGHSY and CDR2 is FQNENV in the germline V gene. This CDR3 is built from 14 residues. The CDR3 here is CASSQQGPEDTQYF. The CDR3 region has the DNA TGTGCCAGCAGCCAACAGGGGCCCGAAGATACGCAGTATTTT.

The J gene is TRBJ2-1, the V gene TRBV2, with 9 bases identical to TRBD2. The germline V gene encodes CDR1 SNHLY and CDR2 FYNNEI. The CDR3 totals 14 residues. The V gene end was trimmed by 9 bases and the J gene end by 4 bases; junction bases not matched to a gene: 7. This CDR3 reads CARLGLADYNEQFF. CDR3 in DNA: TGTGCCAGGTTGGGACTAGCAGATTACAATGAGCAGTTCTTC.

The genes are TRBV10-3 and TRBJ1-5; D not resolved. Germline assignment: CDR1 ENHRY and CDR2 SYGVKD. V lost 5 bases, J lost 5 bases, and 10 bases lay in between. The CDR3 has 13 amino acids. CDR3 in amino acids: CAISPLGDQPQHF. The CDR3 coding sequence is TGTGCCATCAGTCCTCTGGGAGATCAGCCCCAGCATTTT.

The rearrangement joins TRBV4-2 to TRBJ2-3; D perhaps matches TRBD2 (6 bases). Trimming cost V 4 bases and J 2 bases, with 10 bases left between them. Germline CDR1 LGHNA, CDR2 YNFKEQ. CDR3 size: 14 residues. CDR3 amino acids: CASSRPGVTDTQYF. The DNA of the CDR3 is TGTGCCAGCAGCCGCCCGGGAGTCACAGATACGCAGTATTTT.

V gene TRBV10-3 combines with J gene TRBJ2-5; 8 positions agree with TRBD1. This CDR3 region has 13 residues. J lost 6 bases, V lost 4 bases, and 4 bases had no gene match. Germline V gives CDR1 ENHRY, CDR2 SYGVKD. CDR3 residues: CAISATGAQTQYF. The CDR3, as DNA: TGTGCCATCAGTGCGACAGGGGCACAGACCCAGTACTTC.

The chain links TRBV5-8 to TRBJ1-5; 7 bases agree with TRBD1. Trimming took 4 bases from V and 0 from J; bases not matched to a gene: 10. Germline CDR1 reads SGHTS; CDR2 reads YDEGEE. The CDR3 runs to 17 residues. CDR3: CASSPPGQSYSNQPQHF. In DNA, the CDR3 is TGTGCCAGCAGCCCTCCGGGACAGAGTTATAGCAATCAGCCCCAGCATTTT. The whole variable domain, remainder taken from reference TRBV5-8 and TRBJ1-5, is EAGVTQSPTHLIKTRGQQATLRCSPISGHTSVYWYQQALGLGLQFLLWYDEGEERNRGNFPPRFSGRQFPNYSSELNVNALELEDSALYLCASSPPGQSYSNQPQHFGDGTRLSIL.

CDR3 amino acids: CASSQEVQGLQDTQYF. For the CDR3, the DNA is TGCGCCAGCAGCCAAGAGGTCCAGGGGCTCCAAGATACGCAGTATTTT. This chain joins TRBV4-3 and TRBJ2-3, with D tentatively TRBD1 (6 bases). With 0 bases removed from V and 5 bases from J, the gap between germline ends came to 15 bases. CDR1 and CDR2 (germline): LGHNA, YSLEER. The CDR3 totals 16 residues.

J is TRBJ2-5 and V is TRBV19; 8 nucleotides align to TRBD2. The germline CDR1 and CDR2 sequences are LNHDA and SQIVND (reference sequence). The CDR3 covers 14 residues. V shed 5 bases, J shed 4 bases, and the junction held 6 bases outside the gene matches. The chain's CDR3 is CASSAGTRGETQYF. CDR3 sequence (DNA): TGTGCCAGTAGTGCCGGGACTAGGGGAGAGACCCAGTACTTC.

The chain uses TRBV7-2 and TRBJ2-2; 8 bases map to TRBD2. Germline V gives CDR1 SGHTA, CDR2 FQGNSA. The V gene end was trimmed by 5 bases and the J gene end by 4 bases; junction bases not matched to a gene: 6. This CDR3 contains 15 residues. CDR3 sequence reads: CASSPGLDSTGELFF. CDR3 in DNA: TGTGCCAGCAGCCCGGGACTAGATAGCACCGGGGAGCTGTTTTTT.

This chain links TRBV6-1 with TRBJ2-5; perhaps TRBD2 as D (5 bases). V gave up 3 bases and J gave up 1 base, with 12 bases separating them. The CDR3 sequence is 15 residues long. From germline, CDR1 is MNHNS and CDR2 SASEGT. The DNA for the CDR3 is TGTGCCAGCAGTGACGGCCTAGCCCCCCAAGAGACCCAGTACTTC. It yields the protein CASSDGLAPQETQYF.

The CDR3 loop is CASSPNRQGTYEQYF. CDR3 coding DNA: TGTGCCAGCAGCCCGAATCGACAGGGCACCTACGAGCAGTACTTC. V usage is TRBV7-2 and J usage is TRBJ2-7; 7 bases are shared with TRBD1. J lost 2 bases, V lost 5 bases, and 9 bases had no gene match. The CDR3 has 15 amino acids. Germline lookup yields CDR1 SGHTA and CDR2 FQGNSA.

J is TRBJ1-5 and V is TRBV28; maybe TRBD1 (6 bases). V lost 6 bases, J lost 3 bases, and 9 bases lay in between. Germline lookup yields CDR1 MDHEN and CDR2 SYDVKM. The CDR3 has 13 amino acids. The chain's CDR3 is CASRQGFNQPQHF. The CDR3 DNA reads TGTGCCAGCAGGCAGGGGTTCAATCAGCCCCAGCATTTT.

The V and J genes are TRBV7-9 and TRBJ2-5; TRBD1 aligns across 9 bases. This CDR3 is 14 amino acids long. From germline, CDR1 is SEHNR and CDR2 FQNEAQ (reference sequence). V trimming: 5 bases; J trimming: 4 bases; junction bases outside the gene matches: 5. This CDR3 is CASSPDRGSETQYF. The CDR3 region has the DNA TGTGCCAGCAGCCCGGACAGGGGATCAGAGACCCAGTACTTC.

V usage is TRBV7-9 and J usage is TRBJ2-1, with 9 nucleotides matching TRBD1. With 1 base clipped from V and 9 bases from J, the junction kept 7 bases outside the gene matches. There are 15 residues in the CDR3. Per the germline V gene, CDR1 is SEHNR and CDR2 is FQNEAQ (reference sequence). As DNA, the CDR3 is TGTGCCAGCAGCTTAGGGGACAGGGAATTCGGTGAGCAGTTCTTC. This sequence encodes CASSLGDREFGEQFF.

For the CDR3, the DNA is TGTGCCAGCAGTATAGGACTCAACAATGAGCAGTTCTTC. This translates into CASSIGLNNEQFF. This rearrangement joins TRBV27 to TRBJ2-1, with D perhaps matching TRBD2 (5 bases). The V and J ends lost 5 bases and 5 bases respectively, with 10 bases between them. The CDR3 sequence is 13 residues long. From germline, CDR1 is MNHEY and CDR2 SMNVEV (reference sequence).